This T cell receptor (beta chain) was found in a study of radiation and T cells in renal cell carcinoma. Study observations and caveats: Top tumor clonotypes rose in blood 2 weeks post-radiation, then contracted. Baseline intratumoral clonotype presence is unknown without pretreatment biopsies.

A remark on this clone: The antigen remains undetermined.

The table came from immunoSEQ multiplex PCR; TCRdb's copy has only in-frame clones and leaves some out. The table includes roughly 170,000 clones, about 85% detected once. Documented time point: blood 4 weeks post-SBRT, at nephrectomy. Treatment here: 15 Gy SBRT to primary tumor, nephrectomy 4 weeks later. Nephrectomy followed 15 Gy stereotactic body radiation by 4 weeks. Blood was sampled at baseline, 2 weeks and 4 weeks after SBRT. This CDR3 contains 17 residues. Germline CDR1 LGHNA, CDR2 YSLEER. J lost 1 base, V lost 0 bases, and 4 bases had no gene match. The chain carries TRBV4-3 and TRBJ2-5; TRBD2 matches 11 bases. This TCR was recovered from a woman aged 45-60 years with renal cell carcinoma. Sequencing was performed on blood, taken from a patient whose treatment included radiotherapy and nephrectomy. As DNA, the CDR3 is TGCGCCAGCAGCCAAGATCGGACTAGCGGGCCCCAAGAGACCCAGTACTTC. Protein sequence: CASSQDRTSGPQETQYF.